The 14 T cell receptor beta chains below were found in one sample sequenced in a study of T cells in Graves' hyperthyroidism and ophthalmopathy. From RNA transcripts, TCR beta CDR3 regions were amplified. When the TCR CDR3 underwent first-round RT-PCR, the HTBI primer set was used. A single record per CDR3 protein comes from TCRdb applying MiXCR to the multiplex PCR reads. The data show about 290,000 distinct CDR3 sequences, roughly 14% seen once. Sequencing was carried out using blood. The source is a woman aged 25 to 39 with Graves' hyperthyroidism that later progressed to Graves' ophthalmopathy.

V usage is TRBV20-1 and J usage is TRBJ2-1; 13 bases are shared with TRBD2. Germline-derived CDR1 and CDR2 are DFQATT and SNEGSKA (reference sequence). This CDR3 is 16 amino acids long. The J segment lost 7 bases and the V segment lost 3 bases, leaving 9 bases of the junction unmatched. CDR3 coding DNA: TGCAGTGCTAGGGGTGGACTAGCGGGAGACAGGAATGAGCAGTTCTTC. This translates into CSARGGLAGDRNEQFF.

In regard to this clonotype: This likely comes from a read error, as the CDR3 has no conserved phenylalanine or tryptophan at its end. The rearrangement uses TRBV20-1 and TRBJ2-1; D perhaps matches TRBD2 (5 bases). Germline CDR1 and CDR2: DFQATT and SNEGSKA (reference sequence). Trimming took 8 bases from V and 0 from J, leaving 14 bases between them. There are 14 residues in the CDR3. DNA of the CDR3: TGCAGTCCGTATGGACTGACCTCCTACAATGAGCAGTTCCTC. Its translation is CSPYGLTSYNEQFL.

This clonotype was observed many times. This chain links TRBV29-1 with TRBJ1-1; 8 bases agree with TRBD1. Germline loops: CDR1 SQVTM, CDR2 ANQGSEA. The CDR3 contains 16 residues. The V and J ends lost 0 bases and 0 bases, in that order; junction bases with no gene match: 6. The chain's CDR3 is CSVEDAEDRVNTEAFF. The DNA for the CDR3 is TGCAGCGTTGAAGATGCAGAGGACAGGGTGAACACTGAAGCTTTCTTT.

This clonotype showed up just a few times. The rearrangement links TRBV7-9 to TRBJ2-1, with 7 bases matching TRBD2. Germline trimming cut 5 bases from V and 3 bases from J; bases unmatched to any gene: 10. The germline V gene has CDR1 SEHNR and CDR2 FQNEAQ (reference sequence). The CDR3 runs 16 residues. CDR3 amino acids: CASSPHSSGIYNEQFF. The DNA for the CDR3 is TGTGCCAGCAGCCCCCACTCAAGCGGGATCTACAATGAGCAGTTCTTC.

This clonotype was detected only a few times. The V and J genes are TRBV11-2 and TRBJ2-1; 9 bases match TRBD2. The V segment lost 5 bases and the J segment 3 bases; nucleotides outside the gene matches: 11. CDR1 is SGHAT, CDR2 FQNNGV, per germline. CDR3 length: 17 amino acids. DNA of the CDR3: TGTGCCAGCAGCCGGGGGGGTAGCGGGAGATACTACAATGAGCAGTTCTTC. Protein sequence: CASSRGGSGRYYNEQFF. The full variable domain, rest sourced from reference TRBV11-2 and TRBJ2-1, is EAGVAQSPRYKIIEKRQSVAFWCNPISGHATLYWYQQILGQGPKLLIQFQNNGVVDDSQLPKDRFSAERLKGVDSTLKIQPAKLEDSAVYLCASSRGGSGRYYNEQFFGPGTRLTVL.

Comment on this clonotype: The junction departs from the called germline gene at one end, perhaps through a read error. The V gene is TRBV7-3, the J gene TRBJ1-4; TRBD1 aligns across 7 bases. The germline V gene encodes CDR1 SGHTA and CDR2 FQGTGA. This CDR3 is 15 amino acids long. This CDR3 reads CASSLPDREGEKLFF. CDR3 in DNA: TGCGCCAGCAGCCTCCCCGACAGGGAGGGAGAAAAACTGTTTTTT.

This clonotype was observed at least ten times. The rearrangement joins TRBV5-1 to TRBJ2-1; 8 bases agree with TRBD2. Germline trimming cut 1 base from V and 1 base from J; bases unmatched to any gene: 1. The CDR3 totals 15 residues. Per the germline V gene, CDR1 is SGHRS and CDR2 is YFSETQ. The CDR3 bases are TGCGCCAGCAGCTTGCCGGGAGGGTCCTACAATGAGCAGTTCTTC. This gives the protein CASSLPGGSYNEQFF.

This clonotype was seen ten or more times. The genes are TRBV16 and TRBJ1-2, with 10 bases matching TRBD1. CDR1 KGHSY and CDR2 FQNENV come from the germline V gene. The CDR3 spans 17 residues. The J segment lost 1 base and the V segment lost 3 bases, leaving 8 bases of the junction unmatched. As DNA, the CDR3 is TGTGCCAGCAGCCACATCCGACAGGGGGCGGATAACTATGGCTACACCTTC. It is translated as CASSHIRQGADNYGYTF.

This clonotype has just a few counts. One end of the junction does not line up with germline, which may come from a read error. The rearrangement uses TRBV7-7 and TRBJ2-7; D is possibly TRBD1 (5 bases). CDR1 and CDR2 (germline): SSHAT, FNYEAQ (reference sequence). The CDR3 runs 16 residues. The CDR3 here is CASSEQRSGLGYEQYF. DNA for the CDR3: TGTGCTAGCAGCGAGCAACGGTCAGGGTTGGGTTACGAGCAGTACTTC.

This clonotype was seen repeatedly, ten times or more. This chain uses TRBV24-1 with TRBJ2-1, with 9 bases that match TRBD2. The CDR3 runs 14 residues. Per germline, CDR1 KGHDR and CDR2 SFDVKD. The V and J ends lost 8 bases and 6 bases, in that order; junction bases with no gene match: 7. The CDR3 protein is CATNAGGSANEQFF. The CDR3, as DNA: TGTGCCACCAACGCGGGAGGGTCGGCCAATGAGCAGTTCTTC.

This chain links TRBV2 with TRBJ2-7; D perhaps matches TRBD2 (6 bases). This CDR3 is 16 amino acids long. CDR1 and CDR2 (germline): SNHLY, FYNNEI. Trimming stripped 3 bases from V and 5 bases from J, with 20 bases between. DNA for the CDR3: TGTGCCAGCAGTGAGTTAAATGGCGGGATGAGGGACGAGCAGTACTTC. This encodes CASSELNGGMRDEQYF.

The CDR3 DNA follows: TGTGGTACCGGGACGGTGTATGATGAGCAGTTCTTC. Translation gives CGTGTVYDEQFF. The J gene is TRBJ2-1, the V gene TRBV10-3; either TRBD1 or TRBD2 may fit D (5 bases each). The CDR3 consists of 12 residues. Germline V lookup: CDR1 ENHRY, CDR2 SYGVKD.

This clonotype was detected ten times or more. The rearrangement links TRBV9 to TRBJ2-1; 8 bases match TRBD2. Germline loops: CDR1 SGDLS, CDR2 YYNGEE. The CDR3 has 15 amino acids. V lost 0 bases and J lost 2; bases outside the gene matches: 1. CDR3 protein: CASSVELAAYNEQFF. The DNA for the CDR3 is TGTGCCAGCAGCGTAGAACTAGCGGCCTACAATGAGCAGTTCTTC.

The chain joins TRBV20-1 to TRBJ2-1; 10 bases align to TRBD2. The CDR3 covers 15 residues. The ends lost 5 bases at V and 7 bases at J; junction bases unmatched: 11. The V gene's germline CDR1 is DFQATT and CDR2 SNEGSKA (reference sequence). The CDR3 DNA reads TGCAGTGCTCTAGATGGGGCTAGCGGGAGTAATGAGCAGTTCTTC. The encoded protein is CSALDGASGSNEQFF.